The TCR beta chain described here comes from a study of T cell responses to AZD1222 COVID-19 vaccine. Trimming stripped 4 bases from V and 5 bases from J, with 8 bases between. The CDR3 extends over 12 amino acids. From germline, CDR1 is MGHRA and CDR2 YSYEKL. The method was immunoSEQ multiplex PCR; TCRdb's version includes in-frame clones alone and lacks a portion of them. The sample lists roughly 120,000 clones; around nine tenths were seen once. Second-dose intervals of approximately 4 or approximately 12 weeks were pooled. The sample consisted of peripheral blood, taken 28 days after the second AZD1222 dose. The source is an adult who received the AZD1222 COVID-19 vaccine. The rearrangement joins TRBV4-1 to TRBJ2-5, with D unclear. The CDR3 spells CASSPDFETQYF. CDR3 coding DNA: TGCGCCAGCAGCCCAGATTTCGAGACCCAGTACTTC.